The T cell receptor beta chain under discussion was sequenced for a study of cytomegalovirus exposure and HLA in healthy donors. General study findings and limits: For cytomegalovirus status, the classifier reportedly gave diagnoses with high specificity and sensitivity.

PCR employed 60 Vbeta and 13 Jbeta primers. The protocol was immunoSEQ multiplex PCR, while the TCRdb copy is restricted to in-frame clones and leaves out a portion. The sample consists of under 200,000 clones, 70% to 80% of them appearing once. Concerning this clone: Its antigen is unknown.

The material sequenced was PBMCs. The origin of this receptor is a man in his thirties or forties in good health and CMV-seronegative.

The CDR3 reads CASSQLNTEAFF. In DNA, the CDR3 is TGTGCCAGTAGTCAGTTGAACACTGAAGCTTTCTTT. The chain employs TRBV19 and TRBJ1-1, with D unresolved. CDR3 length equals 12 residues. CDR1 and CDR2 (germline): LNHDA, SQIVND (reference sequence). The V gene lost 5 bases and the J gene lost 0 bases, with 4 bases spanning the gap. The full variable domain, rest sourced from reference TRBV19 and TRBJ1-1, is DGGITQSPKYLFRKEGQNVTLSCEQNLNHDAMYWYRQDPGQGLRLIYYSQIVNDFQKGDIAEGYSVSREKKESFPLTVTSAQKNPTAFYLCASSQLNTEAFFGQGTRLTVV.